The following is a T cell receptor beta chain sequence with its context. The target antigen is unknown. These data originate in a study of CD8+ T cells in alopecia areata. Study-level points and caveats: Higher clonality and more expanded CD8+ clones appeared in lesional than normal scalp.

Germline V gene data show CDR1 as GTSNPN and CDR2 as SVGIG (reference sequence). The CDR3 spans 15 residues. J was trimmed by 8 bases and V by 2 bases; bases with no gene match: 11. In alopecia areata patients, both lesional scalp punch biopsies and peripheral blood were collected. Reverse transcribed after extraction, RNA yielded cDNA as the sequencing template. Generated by immunoSEQ multiplex PCR, the TCRdb table keeps only in-frame clones and is missing some. The table shows approximately 89,000 clones, with 51% occurring only once. The source of this sequence is a human donor with alopecia areata. This rearrangement joins TRBV30 to TRBJ2-5, with 10 bases lining up with TRBD1. Material for sequencing was NKG2D-high CD8+ T cells sorted from blood. CDR3 loop: CAWSPGTGASRTQYF. CDR3 sequence (DNA): TGTGCCTGGAGTCCCGGGACAGGGGCCTCTCGAACCCAGTACTTC.